These T cell receptor beta chains were read from a single sample in a study of T cells in localized non-small cell lung cancer. Sequenced by immunoSEQ multiplex PCR; TCRdb stores in-frame clones only, minus some. The sample contains 40,000 to 50,000 clones, around 86% of which appear only once. The starting material was peripheral blood, obtained before any cancer treatment. The source is a woman aged 18 to 55 with stage III lung adenocarcinoma. Each CDR3 is given with its conserved first and last residue. D genes are given only for firm matches. Clone sizes are given selectively: once, few, many, or a class where the clone is expanded.

J gene: TRBJ2-1; clone size: NA; V gene: TRBV5-1; D gene: NA; CDR3 length: 13; CDR3 protein: CASTSSSYNEQFF; CDR3 DNA: TGCGCCAGCACTTCCAGCTCCTACAATGAGCAGTTCTTC
J gene: TRBJ1-3; clone size: NA; V gene: TRBV4-1; D gene: NA; CDR3 length: 16; CDR3 protein: CASSQETATSGNTIYF; CDR3 DNA: TGCGCCAGCAGCCAAGAGACGGCCACCTCTGGAAACACCATATATTTT
J gene: TRBJ1-1; clone size: NA; V gene: TRBV19; D gene: NA; CDR3 length: 15; CDR3 protein: CASSITRTANTEAFF; CDR3 DNA: TGTGCCAGTAGTATCACCAGGACAGCGAACACTGAAGCTTTCTTT
J gene: TRBJ1-1; clone size: NA; V gene: TRBV14; D gene: NA; CDR3 length: 17; CDR3 protein: CASSLVGTLHMNTEAFF; CDR3 DNA: TGTGCCAGCAGCCTTGTGGGGACCCTTCATATGAACACTGAAGCTTTCTTT
J gene: TRBJ1-3; clone size: NA; V gene: TRBV6-1; D gene: NA; CDR3 length: 14; CDR3 protein: CASSEEGFGNTIYF; CDR3 DNA: TGTGCCAGCAGTGAAGAGGGCTTTGGAAACACCATATATTTT
J gene: TRBJ2-7; clone size: NA; V gene: TRBV5-4; D gene: TRBD1; CDR3 length: 12; CDR3 protein: CASGTGKYEQYF; CDR3 DNA: TGTGCCAGCGGGACAGGGAAATACGAGCAGTACTTC
J gene: TRBJ1-3; clone size: NA; V gene: TRBV5-5; D gene: NA; CDR3 length: 15; CDR3 protein: CASTLSWDSGNTIYF; CDR3 DNA: TGTGCCAGCACCCTATCCTGGGATTCTGGAAACACCATATATTTT
J gene: TRBJ1-1; clone size: NA; V gene: TRBV5-1; D gene: TRBD1; CDR3 length: 15; CDR3 protein: CASSFTGAANTEAFF; CDR3 DNA: TGCGCCAGCAGCTTTACAGGGGCGGCGAACACTGAAGCTTTCTTT
J gene: TRBJ2-6; clone size: NA; V gene: TRBV11-2; D gene: NA; CDR3 length: 16; CDR3 protein: CASSLEAGTGANVLTF; CDR3 DNA: TGTGCCAGCAGCTTAGAGGCGGGGACTGGGGCCAACGTCCTGACTTTC
J gene: TRBJ1-2; clone size: NA; V gene: TRBV6-6; D gene: NA; CDR3 length: 13; CDR3 protein: CASTIGENYGYTF; CDR3 DNA: TGTGCCAGCACCATCGGGGAAAACTATGGCTACACCTTC
J gene: TRBJ2-5; clone size: few; V gene: TRBV6-6; D gene: NA; CDR3 length: 14; CDR3 protein: CASSPPGPQETQYF; CDR3 DNA: TGTGCCAGCAGCCCCCCAGGGCCCCAAGAGACCCAGTACTTC
J gene: TRBJ1-6; clone size: few; V gene: TRBV6-1; D gene: NA; CDR3 length: 14; CDR3 protein: CASSAHNEGTPLHF; CDR3 DNA: TGTGCCAGCAGTGCACACAACGAAGGGACACCCCTCCACTTT
J gene: TRBJ1-6; clone size: once; V gene: TRBV7-9; D gene: NA; CDR3 length: 16; CDR3 protein: CASSLYLSSYNSPLHF; CDR3 DNA: TGTGCCAGCAGCTTGTACTTAAGCTCCTATAATTCACCCCTCCACTTT
J gene: TRBJ1-6; clone size: NA; V gene: TRBV14; D gene: NA; CDR3 length: 15; CDR3 protein: CASRRRGIRDSPLHF; CDR3 DNA: TGTGCCAGCAGAAGAAGGGGCATAAGGGATTCACCCCTCCACTTT
J gene: TRBJ2-7; clone size: NA; V gene: TRBV6-1; D gene: NA; CDR3 length: 13; CDR3 protein: CASSKPGVGEQYF; CDR3 DNA: TGTGCCAGCAGCAAACCCGGGGTCGGCGAGCAGTACTTC
J gene: TRBJ2-2; clone size: NA; V gene: TRBV19; D gene: NA; CDR3 length: 13; CDR3 protein: CASRSVGTGELFF; CDR3 DNA: TGTGCCAGTAGATCCGTGGGGACCGGGGAGCTGTTTTTT
J gene: TRBJ1-2; clone size: NA; V gene: TRBV6-1; D gene: NA; CDR3 length: 13; CDR3 protein: CASTPGLRNGYTF; CDR3 DNA: TGTGCCAGCACCCCAGGGTTGAGGAATGGCTACACCTTC
J gene: TRBJ2-1; clone size: NA; V gene: TRBV5-1; D gene: TRBD2; CDR3 length: 17; CDR3 protein: CASSGGVRGGSYNEQFF; CDR3 DNA: TGCGCCAGCAGCGGAGGAGTACGGGGGGGCTCCTACAATGAGCAGTTCTTC
J gene: TRBJ1-2; clone size: NA; V gene: TRBV19; D gene: TRBD1; CDR3 length: 14; CDR3 protein: CASTRDREAYGYTF; CDR3 DNA: TGTGCCAGTACCCGGGACAGGGAGGCCTATGGCTACACCTTC
J gene: TRBJ2-7; clone size: NA; V gene: TRBV5-6; D gene: NA; CDR3 length: 12; CDR3 protein: CASSAAPYEQYF; CDR3 DNA: TGTGCCAGCAGCGCCGCCCCCTACGAGCAGTACTTC
J gene: TRBJ1-2; clone size: NA; V gene: TRBV2; D gene: NA; CDR3 length: 15; CDR3 protein: CASSITTGGGYGYTF; CDR3 DNA: TGTGCCAGCAGTATAACTACAGGAGGAGGCTATGGCTACACCTTC
J gene: TRBJ1-6; clone size: NA; V gene: TRBV5-5; D gene: NA; CDR3 length: 16; CDR3 protein: CASSRVGGGGNSPLHF; CDR3 DNA: TGTGCCAGCAGCCGGGTGGGGGGCGGAGGAAATTCACCCCTCCACTTT
J gene: TRBJ1-1; clone size: few; V gene: TRBV11-3; D gene: NA; CDR3 length: 13; CDR3 protein: CASSLVGGTEAFF; CDR3 DNA: TGTGCCAGCAGCTTGGTAGGTGGGACTGAAGCTTTCTTT
J gene: TRBJ1-6; clone size: NA; V gene: TRBV15; D gene: NA; CDR3 length: 15; CDR3 protein: CATSRGWGNNSPLHF; CDR3 DNA: TGTGCCACCAGCAGAGGGTGGGGGAACAATTCACCCCTCCACTTT
J gene: TRBJ2-4; clone size: NA; V gene: TRBV19; D gene: NA; CDR3 length: 15; CDR3 protein: CASSMGRRSKNIQYF; CDR3 DNA: TGTGCCAGTAGTATGGGGAGACGGTCAAAAAACATTCAGTACTTC
J gene: TRBJ2-3; clone size: once; V gene: TRBV5-4; D gene: NA; CDR3 length: 12; CDR3 protein: CASSRATDTQYF; CDR3 DNA: TGTGCCAGCAGCCGCGCCACAGATACGCAGTATTTT
J gene: TRBJ1-5; clone size: NA; V gene: TRBV2; D gene: TRBD1; CDR3 length: 14; CDR3 protein: CASSRTGADQPQHF; CDR3 DNA: TGTGCCAGCAGTCGGACAGGGGCCGATCAGCCCCAGCATTTT
J gene: TRBJ2-1; clone size: NA; V gene: TRBV30; D gene: TRBD2; CDR3 length: 18; CDR3 protein: CAWKKALAGASYYNEQFF; CDR3 DNA: TGTGCCTGGAAAAAGGCACTAGCGGGGGCCTCGTACTACAATGAGCAGTTCTTC
J gene: TRBJ1-1; clone size: NA; V gene: TRBV29-1; D gene: TRBD1; CDR3 length: 13; CDR3 protein: CSVEGTGATEAFF; CDR3 DNA: TGCAGCGTCGAGGGGACAGGGGCGACTGAAGCTTTCTTT
J gene: TRBJ1-2; clone size: NA; V gene: TRBV5-4; D gene: TRBD1; CDR3 length: 15; CDR3 protein: CASSPRTGGARGYTF; CDR3 DNA: TGTGCCAGCAGCCCGCGGACAGGTGGGGCGAGGGGCTACACCTTC
J gene: TRBJ2-5; clone size: few; V gene: TRBV7-7; D gene: NA; CDR3 length: 15; CDR3 protein: CASSNNAQGAETQYF; CDR3 DNA: TGTGCCAGCAGCAACAATGCACAGGGTGCAGAGACCCAGTACTTC
J gene: TRBJ2-1; clone size: NA; V gene: TRBV5-1; D gene: TRBD2; CDR3 length: 13; CDR3 protein: CASTTGTRGEQFF; CDR3 DNA: TGCGCCAGCACCACCGGGACTAGGGGTGAGCAGTTCTTC
J gene: TRBJ1-2; clone size: NA; V gene: TRBV2; D gene: TRBD1; CDR3 length: 15; CDR3 protein: CASSEGTGPPYGYTF; CDR3 DNA: TGTGCCAGCAGTGAAGGGACAGGGCCTCCCTATGGCTACACCTTC
J gene: TRBJ1-3; clone size: NA; V gene: TRBV2; D gene: NA; CDR3 length: 14; CDR3 protein: CASSDQPPGNTIYF; CDR3 DNA: TGTGCCAGCAGTGATCAACCCCCAGGAAACACCATATATTTT
J gene: TRBJ1-1; clone size: NA; V gene: TRBV19; D gene: TRBD1; CDR3 length: 16; CDR3 protein: CASSVHPGQVNTEAFF; CDR3 DNA: TGTGCCAGTAGTGTACATCCCGGACAGGTGAACACTGAAGCTTTCTTT
J gene: TRBJ1-5; clone size: NA; V gene: TRBV5-5; D gene: NA; CDR3 length: 15; CDR3 protein: CASSLWYRAHQPQHF; CDR3 DNA: TGTGCCAGCAGCTTGTGGTACAGGGCCCATCAGCCCCAGCATTTT
J gene: TRBJ1-4; clone size: NA; V gene: TRBV19; D gene: NA; CDR3 length: 17; CDR3 protein: CASSRMNRRVLNEKLFF; CDR3 DNA: TGTGCCAGTAGTCGAATGAACCGCCGTGTCCTTAATGAAAAACTGTTTTTT
J gene: TRBJ1-2; clone size: NA; V gene: TRBV19; D gene: NA; CDR3 length: 14; CDR3 protein: CASSPSGAYIGYTF; CDR3 DNA: TGTGCCAGTAGCCCGTCGGGGGCCTATATCGGCTACACCTTC
J gene: TRBJ1-2; clone size: NA; V gene: TRBV27; D gene: TRBD1; CDR3 length: 14; CDR3 protein: CASSIRGQGYGYTF; CDR3 DNA: TGTGCCAGCAGCATCAGGGGGCAGGGCTATGGCTACACCTTC
J gene: TRBJ1-3; clone size: NA; V gene: TRBV7-2; D gene: NA; CDR3 length: 16; CDR3 protein: CASSLAQARSGNTIYF; CDR3 DNA: TGTGCCAGCAGCTTAGCACAGGCACGCTCTGGAAACACCATATATTTT
J gene: TRBJ1-1; clone size: NA; V gene: TRBV25-1; D gene: TRBD1; CDR3 length: 15; CDR3 protein: CASGFGTGLFDEAFF; CDR3 DNA: TGTGCCAGTGGTTTCGGGACAGGGCTATTCGATGAAGCTTTCTTT
J gene: TRBJ1-5; clone size: NA; V gene: TRBV5-4; D gene: NA; CDR3 length: 14; CDR3 protein: CASSVRGSNQPQHF; CDR3 DNA: TGTGCCAGCAGTGTGAGGGGATCGAATCAGCCCCAGCATTTT
J gene: TRBJ1-2; clone size: NA; V gene: TRBV5-4; D gene: NA; CDR3 length: 13; CDR3 protein: CASSGVGVDGYTF; CDR3 DNA: TGTGCCAGCAGCGGAGTTGGGGTTGATGGCTACACCTTC
J gene: TRBJ2-3; clone size: NA; V gene: TRBV5-1; D gene: TRBD1; CDR3 length: 16; CDR3 protein: CASRRETGTGTDTQYF; CDR3 DNA: TGCGCCAGCAGACGCGAAACCGGGACAGGCACAGATACGCAGTATTTT
J gene: TRBJ2-7; clone size: NA; V gene: TRBV5-6; D gene: TRBD1; CDR3 length: 17; CDR3 protein: CASSLFTGQGILGEQYF; CDR3 DNA: TGTGCCAGCAGCTTGTTTACGGGACAGGGGATCCTAGGCGAGCAGTACTTC
J gene: TRBJ1-2; clone size: NA; V gene: TRBV9; D gene: TRBD1; CDR3 length: 13; CDR3 protein: CASSVTGSYGYTF; CDR3 DNA: TGTGCCAGCAGCGTGACAGGGAGCTATGGCTACACCTTC
J gene: TRBJ2-3; clone size: NA; V gene: TRBV6-1; D gene: TRBD2; CDR3 length: 16; CDR3 protein: CASSEEASGGADTQYF; CDR3 DNA: TGTGCCAGCAGTGAAGAAGCTAGCGGGGGGGCGGATACGCAGTATTTT
J gene: TRBJ1-2; clone size: NA; V gene: TRBV27; D gene: TRBD1; CDR3 length: 13; CDR3 protein: CASSFGTGGSYTF; CDR3 DNA: TGTGCCAGCAGTTTCGGGACAGGGGGAAGCTACACCTTC
J gene: TRBJ2-1; clone size: NA; V gene: TRBV6-1; D gene: TRBD2; CDR3 length: 13; CDR3 protein: CASSEAAAGGQFF; CDR3 DNA: TGTGCCAGCAGTGAAGCGGCGGCGGGGGGGCAGTTCTTC
J gene: TRBJ1-1; clone size: NA; V gene: TRBV30; D gene: TRBD1; CDR3 length: 13; CDR3 protein: CAWSRGMETEAFF; CDR3 DNA: TGTGCCTGGAGCAGGGGGATGGAAACTGAAGCTTTCTTT